The clone carrying this T cell receptor beta chain was picked up many times. Its antigen remains unknown. The CDR3 contains 12 residues. CDR1 MNHNS and CDR2 SASEGT come from the germline V gene. Trimming cost V 6 bases and J 7 bases, with 9 bases left between them. This record belongs to a study of spatial heterogeneity in lung cancer. Whole-study findings and limits: Tumors with more nonsynonymous mutations had more expanded intratumoral alpha and beta TCRs.

Time point defined: sample taken at primary tumor resection. The donor population consisted of 72 patients with untreated, early-stage non-small cell lung cancer. MiXCR was run by TCRdb on the 5' RACE reads, yielding one entry per CDR3 protein. Of 5,900 or so distinct CDR3 sequences listed, just under 8% are singletons. The chain links TRBV6-1 to TRBJ2-2; the D is unclear. This clonotype was sampled from a female donor with early-stage non-small cell lung cancer. The source material was lung tumor tissue, sampled at surgery. For the CDR3, the DNA is TGTGCCAGCAGCTGGGCGTACGGGGAGCTGTTTTTT. Translated: CASSWAYGELFF.